This T cell receptor beta chain derives from a study of OX40 agonist ivuxolimab in advanced cancers. Trimming cost V 3 bases and J 4 bases, with 7 bases left between them. Per germline, CDR1 SGHAT and CDR2 FQNNGV. The CDR3 spans 13 residues. Here immunoSEQ multiplex PCR was the method, and the copy in TCRdb shows in-frame clones only, minus some. The sample records 31,000 or so clones, 80% to 90% being singletons. This clone has just a few counts. The origin of this receptor is an adult with an advanced solid tumor such as melanoma, head and neck, liver or kidney cancer. This chain links TRBV11-2 with TRBJ2-1; no definite D call. The source was CD4+ or CD8+ T cells sorted from blood, collected in a trial of the OX40 agonist ivuxolimab. For the CDR3, the DNA is TGTGCCAGCAGCTTGAACGTTTACAATGAGCAGTTCTTC. It specifies CASSLNVYNEQFF.